The rows below give T cell receptor beta chains drawn from one sample of a study of T cell responses to AZD1222 COVID-19 vaccine. Measured with immunoSEQ multiplex PCR; TCRdb has only the in-frame clones, and not every one. The sample holds roughly 120,000 clones; 80% to 90% are singletons and the top ten take approximately 8.5%. The sequenced sample was peripheral blood, obtained on day 0 of AZD1222 vaccination. The receptors come from an adult in good health. CDR3s include the opening cysteine and the closing phenylalanine or tryptophan. A D gene is named only where the DNA matches it firmly. Size values are once, few and many counts, or a class for expanded clones, and some rows have none.

j_call | d_call | v_call | clone_size | cdr3_aa | cdr3_nt
TRBJ2-1 | NA | TRBV9 | NA | CASSVDGTTYNEQFF | TGTGCCAGCAGCGTAGATGGGACAACCTACAATGAGCAGTTCTTC
TRBJ1-2 | NA | TRBV15 | NA | CATSSHQGGGYTF | TGTGCCACCAGCAGTCACCAGGGAGGCGGCTACACCTTC
TRBJ1-1 | NA | TRBV28 | NA | CASNGAFF | TGTGCCAGCAATGGGGCTTTCTTT
TRBJ2-6 | NA | TRBV11-2 | few | CASSLSLGRSSGANVLTF | TGTGCCAGCAGCTTATCCTTAGGACGGTCTTCTGGGGCCAACGTCCTGACTTTC
TRBJ2-7 | NA | TRBV21-1 | NA | CASSKVHVGGTYEQYF | TGTGCCAGCAGCAAAGTACACGTGGGGGGCACCTACGAGCAGTACTTC
TRBJ1-6 | NA | TRBV7-8 | NA | CASSPRRLVGFSPLHF | TGTGCCAGCAGCCCACGTCGGTTAGTAGGGTTTTCACCCCTCCACTTT
TRBJ2-4 | NA | TRBV13 | NA | CASSLRGGGWSIQYF | TGTGCCAGCAGCTTAAGGGGTGGTGGGTGGAGCATTCAGTACTTC
TRBJ2-7 | NA | TRBV6-5 | NA | CAIRTNSYEQYF | TGTGCCATACGGACAAACTCCTACGAGCAGTACTTC
TRBJ1-2 | NA | TRBV29-1 | NA | CSVDRDRYGYTF | TGCAGCGTTGACAGGGACCGCTATGGCTACACCTTC
TRBJ2-7 | NA | TRBV7-9 | NA | CASSPTSDSRQYF | TGTGCCAGCAGCCCCACCTCTGACAGCCGGCAGTACTTC
TRBJ1-4 | NA | TRBV30 | NA | CAWRNREKLFF | TGTGCCTGGAGAAACCGTGAAAAACTGTTTTTT
TRBJ2-7 | NA | TRBV11-2 | NA | CASSFFGVKDTSGYEQYF | TGTGCCAGCAGCTTTTTTGGGGTCAAGGACACTTCAGGCTACGAGCAGTACTTC
TRBJ1-3 | NA | TRBV7-9 | few | CASSLAGFGNTIYF | TGTGCCAGCAGCCTAGCCGGGTTCGGAAACACCATATATTTT
TRBJ2-3 | TRBD1 | TRBV5-1 | NA | CASSLAMGRGLSDTQYF | TGCGCCAGCAGCTTGGCCATGGGTAGGGGGCTTTCAGATACGCAGTATTTT
TRBJ2-1 | TRBD1 | TRBV7-9 | NA | CASRGTGGKSSYNEQFF | TGTGCCAGCAGGGGGACAGGGGGCAAAAGCTCCTACAATGAGCAGTTCTTC
TRBJ2-5 | TRBD1 | TRBV24-1 | NA | CATSDLGQGAKTQYF | TGTGCCACCAGTGATTTGGGACAGGGGGCGAAGACCCAGTACTTC
TRBJ1-1 | NA | TRBV30 | NA | CAWSSGQENTEAFF | TGTGCCTGGAGTTCAGGACAAGAGAACACTGAAGCTTTCTTT
TRBJ1-2 | NA | TRBV10-3 | NA | CAISEAQAYNYGYTF | TGTGCCATCAGTGAGGCGCAGGCATATAACTATGGCTACACCTTC
TRBJ1-2 | TRBD1 | TRBV29-1 | NA | CSGGTGGYGYTF | TGCAGCGGTGGGACAGGGGGCTATGGCTACACCTTC
TRBJ2-7 | NA | TRBV7-9 | NA | CASSFGTDGYEQYF | TGTGCCAGCAGCTTCGGGACGGATGGATACGAGCAGTACTTC
TRBJ1-2 | NA | TRBV3-1/TRBV3-2 | NA | CASSQAPDRFYGYTF | TGTGCCAGCAGCCAAGCCCCAGACAGGTTCTATGGCTACACCTTC
TRBJ1-5 | NA | TRBV28 | NA | CASTTTGNQPQHF | TGTGCCAGCACCACCACAGGGAATCAGCCCCAGCATTTT
TRBJ1-4 | TRBD1 | TRBV10-3 | NA | CAISEFAGQGTNEKLFF | TGTGCCATCAGTGAATTTGCGGGACAGGGAACTAATGAAAAACTGTTTTTT
TRBJ2-6 | TRBD2 | TRBV11-2 | NA | CASSLDPVLAGSSGANVLTF | TGTGCCAGCAGCTTAGACCCCGTGCTAGCGGGCAGCTCTGGGGCCAACGTCCTGACTTTC
TRBJ2-7 | NA | TRBV2 | NA | CASSLDGSSYEQYF | TGTGCCAGCAGTCTAGACGGGAGCTCCTACGAGCAGTACTTC
TRBJ2-7 | NA | TRBV12-2 | NA | CASRLGFKGEQYF | TGTGCAAGTCGCTTAGGGTTCAAGGGCGAGCAGTACTTC
TRBJ2-7 | NA | TRBV11-3 | NA | CASSLQPYEQYF | TGTGCCAGCAGCCTCCAGCCCTACGAGCAGTACTTC
TRBJ2-1 | NA | TRBV6-5 | few | CASSDSYYNEQFF | TGTGCCAGCAGCGACTCGTACTACAATGAGCAGTTCTTC
TRBJ2-7 | TRBD2 | TRBV10-3 | NA | CATASTSGSYEQYF | TGTGCCACCGCATCGACTAGCGGATCCTACGAGCAGTACTTC
TRBJ1-2 | TRBD1 | TRBV9 | NA | CASSYGQGDYGYTF | TGTGCCAGCAGCTACGGACAGGGGGACTATGGCTACACCTTC
TRBJ2-2 | TRBD2 | TRBV19 | NA | CASTPSGTSGELFF | TGTGCCAGTACCCCTAGCGGGACCTCCGGGGAGCTGTTTTTT
TRBJ1-2 | TRBD1 | TRBV19 | NA | CASSPVTGNGYTF | TGTGCCAGTAGTCCAGTGACAGGGAATGGCTACACCTTC
TRBJ1-1 | NA | TRBV6-4 | once | CASSSQSNTEAFF | TGTGCCAGCAGTTCACAGAGTAACACTGAAGCTTTCTTT
TRBJ2-1 | NA | TRBV19 | NA | CASSPEGGGFYNEQFF | TGTGCCAGTAGTCCGGAGGGGGGGGGATTCTACAATGAGCAGTTCTTC
TRBJ2-7 | TRBD2 | TRBV2 | NA | CASRWTGGPYEQYF | TGTGCCAGCCGATGGACGGGGGGACCCTACGAGCAGTACTTC
TRBJ2-1 | TRBD2 | TRBV10-3 | NA | CAISEEAGDNEQFF | TGTGCCATCAGTGAAGAGGCGGGAGACAATGAGCAGTTCTTC
TRBJ2-2 | NA | TRBV7-3 | NA | CASSLKNTGELFF | TGTGCCAGCAGCTTAAAAAACACCGGGGAGCTGTTTTTT
TRBJ1-4 | NA | TRBV25-1 | NA | CASSDRLTNEKLFF | TGTGCCAGCAGTGATCGGTTAACTAATGAAAAACTGTTTTTT
TRBJ2-7 | NA | TRBV5-6 | NA | CASATSGGHLEQYF | TGTGCCAGCGCTACATCTGGCGGCCACTTGGAGCAGTACTTC
TRBJ2-7 | TRBD1 | TRBV19 | NA | CASSMGSGQGRLSEQYF | TGTGCCAGTAGTATGGGCTCTGGACAGGGAAGATTGTCCGAGCAGTACTTC
TRBJ2-3 | TRBD2 | TRBV5-4 | NA | CASRKLAGGPNTDTQYF | TGTGCCAGCAGGAAATTAGCGGGAGGGCCTAACACAGATACGCAGTATTTT
TRBJ1-6 | NA | TRBV13 | NA | CASSLGPSHNSPLHF | TGTGCCAGCAGCTTGGGGCCCAGCCATAATTCACCCCTCCACTTT
TRBJ1-1 | NA | TRBV11-2 | NA | CASSSGMGSTEAFF | TGTGCCAGCAGCTCAGGGATGGGGAGCACTGAAGCTTTCTTT
TRBJ1-4 | NA | TRBV2 | NA | CASRDGGPNEKLFF | TGTGCCAGCCGGGACGGAGGACCTAATGAAAAACTGTTTTTT